One T cell receptor beta chain is described in this entry. V lost 8 bases, J lost 4 bases, and 3 bases stayed unmatched. The CDR3 loop spans 13 amino acids. Germline-derived CDR1 and CDR2 are LNHDA and SQIVND (reference sequence). These data originate in a study of blood T cell repertoires in COVID-19. Only in-frame clones appear in the TCRdb table, and some are missing; sequencing was by immunoSEQ multiplex PCR. The table includes 500,000 to 600,000 clones, about 89% detected once. The sequenced material came from peripheral blood. The chain recombines TRBV19 with TRBJ2-1; 9 nucleotides align to TRBD2. The TCR comes from a woman in her forties or fifties with COVID-19, enrolled during active disease. The CDR3 protein is CASRLAEYNEQFF. The CDR3 nucleotides are TGTGCCAGTCGACTAGCGGAGTACAATGAGCAGTTCTTC.